These 9 T cell receptor beta chains were sequenced from one sample in a study of T cell repertoires in cytomegalovirus infection. One entry per CDR3 protein results from TCRdb running MiXCR on the reads. The sample records nearly 550,000 distinct CDR3 sequences, 16% being singletons. Sequencing was done on a sample of CD8+ T cells from PBMCs. These receptors all stem from a human donor in good health (CMV status not recorded). Some clones in this sample may be carry-over from other donors' samples.

This clonotype was seen more than once but under ten times. The chain joins TRBV15 to TRBJ2-7, with TRBD2 matching 12 bases. The length of the CDR3 is 15 residues. Trimming removed 3 bases from V and 4 bases from J; junction bases left unmatched: 4. Germline CDR1 is LNHNV and CDR2 is YYDKDF (reference sequence). CDR3 amino acids: CATSSASGGEYEQYF. DNA for the CDR3: TGTGCCACCAGCAGTGCTAGCGGGGGGGAGTACGAGCAGTACTTC.

This clonotype was counted a few times. V is TRBV27 and J is TRBJ2-7; the match to TRBD2 covers 14 bases. This CDR3 has 15 amino acids. V lost 2 bases, J lost 6 bases, and 3 bases stayed unmatched. The germline CDR1 and CDR2 sequences are MNHEY and SMNVEV (reference sequence). CDR3 nucleotides: TGTGCCAGCAGTTTAAGCGGGACTAGCGGGAGCGAGCAGTACTTC. It codes for CASSLSGTSGSEQYF.

This clonotype was seen ten or more times. V and J are TRBV19 and TRBJ2-7, with 8 bases that match TRBD1. The CDR3 extends over 15 amino acids. Germline V gene sequence: CDR1 LNHDA, CDR2 SQIVND (reference sequence). V was pared by 5 bases and J by 2 bases, with 8 bases of the junction left unmatched. The CDR3: CASSARDRRPYEQYF. CDR3 sequence (DNA): TGTGCCAGTAGTGCCCGGGACAGGAGACCCTACGAGCAGTACTTC.

The chain carries TRBV15 and TRBJ2-7; maybe TRBD2 (5 bases). Trimming took 5 bases from V and 6 from J, leaving 17 bases between them. The CDR3 runs to 14 residues. CDR1 and CDR2 (germline): LNHNV, YYDKDF (reference sequence). The CDR3 coding sequence is TGTGCCACCAGCCCGAGCGTGGAGGTGGGCGAGCAGTACTTC. Its protein product is CATSPSVEVGEQYF.

The gene calls are TRBV3-1 and TRBJ1-1; weak D call: TRBD1 (6 bases). Deletions cut 1 base from V and 10 bases from J, with 19 bases between. The CDR3 length is 15 residues. Germline assignment: CDR1 LGHDT and CDR2 YNNKEL (reference sequence). CDR3 in DNA: TGTGCCAGCAGCCAAGTTACCGGGACACAAGTCGGAGCTTTCTTT. This encodes CASSQVTGTQVGAFF.

The V call is TRBV5-1, the J call TRBJ2-1; TRBD1 agrees at 8 bases. Trimming took 4 bases from V and 9 from J; bases not matched to a gene: 6. This CDR3 has 13 amino acids. The germline gives CDR1 SGHRS, CDR2 YFSETQ. CDR3 sequence reads: CASSPTGVAEQFF. The CDR3 DNA reads TGCGCCAGCAGCCCGACAGGGGTGGCTGAGCAGTTCTTC. Together with reference TRBV5-1 and TRBJ2-1, the CDR3 gives the full variable domain: KAGVTQTPRYLIKTRGQQVTLSCSPISGHRSVSWYQQTPGQGLQFLFEYFSETQRNKGNFPGRFSGRQFSNSRSEMNVSTLELGDSALYLCASSPTGVAEQFFGPGTRLTVL.

The DNA of the CDR3 is TGTGCCAGCAGCTCGAGTAGTGGGACGGGCAATGAGCAGTTCTTC. Its protein is CASSSSSGTGNEQFF. This chain connects TRBV11-2 to TRBJ2-1; D may be TRBD1 or TRBD2 (5 bases each). The CDR3 extends over 15 amino acids. Per the germline V gene, CDR1 is SGHAT and CDR2 is FQNNGV. The germline V and J ends were trimmed by 4 bases and 6 bases, with 16 bases remaining between them.

The chain couples TRBV20-1 to TRBJ2-1; 7 bases line up with TRBD2. V lost 7 bases, J lost 10 bases, and 13 bases stayed unmatched. Germline-derived CDR1 and CDR2 are DFQATT and SNEGSKA (reference sequence). The CDR3 covers 13 residues. As DNA, the CDR3 is TGCAGTGTTGGTAGGGAGGGAGGGCGAGAGCAGTTCTTC. It specifies CSVGREGGREQFF.

This clonotype was recorded many times. This chain uses TRBV7-9 with TRBJ2-1; D gene uncertain. Trimming pared 4 bases from V and 10 bases from J, leaving 14 bases between. The CDR3 contains 13 residues. Germline CDR1 reads SEHNR; CDR2 reads FQNEAQ (reference sequence). In DNA form, the CDR3 reads TGTGCCAGCAGCTCACCCGCACCATTAGAGCAGTTCTTC. This gives the protein CASSSPAPLEQFF.